The 30 T cell receptor beta chains presented below share a single source sample, sequenced in a study of blood T cell repertoires in COVID-19. Libraries were prepared by immunoSEQ multiplex PCR; TCRdb keeps only in-frame clonotypes and omits some of them. In the table there are 150,000 to 200,000 clones, over 75% of which are singletons. Sequencing was done on a sample of peripheral blood. Receptors were obtained from a man aged 50-60 years with acute or convalescent COVID-19.

This chain links TRBV29-1 with TRBJ2-7, with 7 nucleotides matching TRBD1. The V and J ends lost 6 bases and 4 bases, in that order; junction bases with no gene match: 9. Germline V lookup: CDR1 SQVTM, CDR2 ANQGSEA. This CDR3 is built from 13 residues. For the CDR3, the DNA is TGCAGCGTCAAGGGGGCGTCACGGTACGAGCAGTACTTC. As protein: CSVKGASRYEQYF.

This rearrangement joins TRBV7-8 to TRBJ1-5, with D unclear. V was trimmed by 5 bases and J by 0 bases, leaving 8 bases between them. The germline CDR1 and CDR2 sequences are SGHVS and FQNEAQ. The CDR3 has 14 residues. The CDR3 DNA sequence: TGTGCCAGCAGCGTCCTATATAGCAATCAGCCCCAGCATTTT. Amino acid sequence: CASSVLYSNQPQHF.

The V call is TRBV7-3, the J call TRBJ2-1; 7 bases line up with TRBD2. The CDR3 length is 15 residues. Looked up from germline, CDR1 is SGHTA and CDR2 is FQGTGA. V was pared by 5 bases and J by 0 bases, with 4 bases of the junction left unmatched. CDR3 coding DNA: TGTGCCAGCAGCCAGACTAGCATCTCCTACAATGAGCAGTTCTTC. It encodes CASSQTSISYNEQFF.

The V and J genes are TRBV7-2 and TRBJ1-1; 8 bases are a match to TRBD1. Germline-derived CDR1 and CDR2 are SGHTA and FQGNSA. This CDR3 is built from 21 residues. The trim removed 0 bases at V and 1 base at J, leaving 19 bases unmatched. The chain's CDR3 is CASSLAGDRGSPNRQNTEAFF. The CDR3 bases are TGTGCCAGCAGCTTAGCCGGTGACAGGGGTTCGCCTAACCGTCAGAACACTGAAGCTTTCTTT. Drawing the rest from reference TRBV7-2 and TRBJ1-1, the complete variable domain is GAGVSQSPSNKVTEKGKDVELRCDPISGHTALYWYRQSLGQGLEFLIYFQGNSAPDKSGLPSDRFSAERTGGSVSTLTIQRTQQEDSAVYLCASSLAGDRGSPNRQNTEAFFGQGTRLTVV.

The gene calls are TRBV3-1 (or the pseudogene TRBV3-2) and TRBJ1-4, with D perhaps TRBD1 (5 bases). Trimming stripped 1 base from V and 8 bases from J, with 11 bases between. Germline loops: CDR1 LGHDT, CDR2 YNNKEL (reference sequence). CDR3 length: 14 residues. DNA for the CDR3: TGTGCCAGCAGCCAAGCGCCAGGGCGCGAAAAACTGTTTTTT. Encoded protein: CASSQAPGREKLFF.

J is TRBJ1-2 and V is TRBV29-1; TRBD1 is a possible D gene (6 bases). Germline assignment: CDR1 SQVTM and CDR2 ANQGSEA. This CDR3 contains 13 residues. The V gene lost 6 bases and the J gene lost 2 bases, with 13 bases spanning the gap. Written as DNA, the CDR3 is TGCAGCGTCGTCGGACAGACGAACTATGGCTACACCTTC. Residues: CSVVGQTNYGYTF.

The V and J genes are TRBV18 and TRBJ2-1; 9 nucleotides line up with TRBD2. This CDR3 contains 16 residues. Germline loops: CDR1 KGHSH, CDR2 LQKENI. V was clipped by 3 bases and J by 5 bases; unmatched bases: 8. CDR3 residues: CASSPVLAGANNEQFF. For the CDR3, the DNA is TGTGCCAGCTCACCTGTCTTAGCGGGGGCCAACAATGAGCAGTTCTTC.

This clone was counted a single time. This chain joins TRBV3-1 (or the pseudogene TRBV3-2) and TRBJ1-6; 7 bases match TRBD1. The CDR3 loop spans 14 amino acids. Germline V gene sequence: CDR1 LGHDT, CDR2 YNNKEL (reference sequence). J gave up 5 bases and V 6 bases, and 4 bases lay outside the gene matches. The CDR3 nucleotides are TGTGCCAGCAGGCGGGACAGTGATAATTCACCCCTCCACTTT. It encodes CASRRDSDNSPLHF.

V gene TRBV14 combines with J gene TRBJ1-2; D possibly corresponds to TRBD1 (5 bases). The V end lost 4 bases, the J end lost 6 bases, and 12 bases lay between the germline ends. The length of the CDR3 is 13 residues. The V gene's germline CDR1 is SGHDN and CDR2 FVKESK. CDR3: CASSLQESDGYTF. CDR3 sequence (DNA): TGTGCCAGCAGCCTACAGGAATCGGATGGCTACACCTTC.

This clone was picked up many times. The CDR3 bases are TGTGCCAGCAGCGGGAGCGGGGCGGCGGAACCCGGGGAGCTGTTTTTT. Translated, it gives CASSGSGAAEPGELFF. The chain joins TRBV25-1 to TRBJ2-2; 7 positions agree with TRBD2. CDR1 is MGHDK and CDR2 is SYGVNS in the germline V gene. This CDR3 has 16 amino acids. Losses at the gene ends were 6 bases for V and 6 bases for J; bases not matched to a gene: 13.

The chain couples TRBV28 to TRBJ2-1; 7 nucleotides align to TRBD1. This CDR3 comprises 14 residues. Germline CDR1 and CDR2: MDHEN and SYDVKM. The trim removed 2 bases at V and 8 bases at J, leaving 6 bases unmatched. The CDR3 coding sequence is TGTGCCAGCAGTTTAGCCCAGACAGGGTATGAGCAGTTCTTC. Protein: CASSLAQTGYEQFF.

This rearrangement joins TRBV3-1 (or the pseudogene TRBV3-2) to TRBJ1-2, with TRBD1 matching 7 bases. The V and J ends lost 4 bases and 4 bases, in that order; junction bases with no gene match: 6. Germline V gives CDR1 LGHDT, CDR2 YNNKEL (reference sequence). The CDR3 is 14 residues long. The CDR3 sequence is CASSLRGQTYGYTF. In DNA form, the CDR3 reads TGTGCCAGCAGCCTTCGGGGACAGACCTATGGCTACACCTTC.

V usage is TRBV20-1 and J usage is TRBJ1-4, with D unresolved. V was pared by 3 bases and J by 2 bases, with 7 bases between. The length of the CDR3 is 13 residues. Per the germline V gene, CDR1 is DFQATT and CDR2 is SNEGSKA (reference sequence). The DNA for the CDR3 is TGCAGTGCTAGTCCCCGGACTAATGAAAAACTGTTTTTT. Translation: CSASPRTNEKLFF.

This clone showed up just once. This chain connects TRBV11-2 to TRBJ1-2; possible D gene TRBD1, 6 bases. Germline-derived CDR1 and CDR2 are SGHAT and FQNNGV. V lost 5 bases and J 8 bases, leaving 21 bases between the germline ends. The length of the CDR3 is 15 residues. This chain's CDR3 is CASSQSLLQGRGYTF. CDR3 in DNA: TGTGCCAGCAGCCAGAGCCTGCTACAGGGTCGGGGCTACACCTTC.

This chain uses TRBV18 with TRBJ2-7; 12 bases are a match to TRBD2. Germline lookup yields CDR1 KGHSH and CDR2 LQKENI. The CDR3 is 14 residues long. V dropped 5 bases and J dropped 7; count of bases not matched to a gene: 6. CDR3 sequence reads: CASSSTSGSKEQYF. CDR3 nucleotide sequence: TGTGCCAGCTCATCGACTAGCGGGAGCAAAGAGCAGTACTTC.

This clone was seen only once. The chain has TRBV5-1 and TRBJ2-1; D is perhaps TRBD1 (5 bases). Germline lookup yields CDR1 SGHRS and CDR2 YFSETQ. This CDR3 is 13 amino acids long. V lost 4 bases and J lost 3, with 8 bases in between. The CDR3 sequence is CASSTDIYNEQFF. The CDR3 DNA is TGCGCCAGCAGCACGGACATCTACAATGAGCAGTTCTTC.

V is TRBV30 and J is TRBJ2-7, with D perhaps matching TRBD2 (6 bases). CDR1 is GTSNPN, CDR2 SVGIG, per germline (reference sequence). The CDR3 has 14 amino acids. V was clipped by 3 bases and J by 2 bases, with 14 bases between them. The CDR3 sequence is CAWSRPGGAYEQYF. The CDR3 bases are TGTGCCTGGAGCCGACCCGGAGGGGCCTACGAGCAGTACTTC. Drawing the rest from reference TRBV30 and TRBJ2-7, the complete variable domain is SQTIHQWPATLVQPVGSPLSLECTVEGTSNPNLYWYRQAAGRGLQLLFYSVGIGQISSEVPQNLSASRPQDRQFILSSKKLLLSDSGFYLCAWSRPGGAYEQYFGPGTRLTVT.

The CDR3 bases are TGTGCCAGCAGCTTAGATCCAGGGAGCAATCAGCCCCAGCATTTT. Residues: CASSLDPGSNQPQHF. The rearrangement links TRBV11-2 to TRBJ1-5; D perhaps matches TRBD1 (5 bases). Trimming took off 0 bases at V and 1 base at J, with 7 bases between the two ends. The CDR3 totals 15 residues. The germline V gene has CDR1 SGHAT and CDR2 FQNNGV.

The V gene is TRBV27, the J gene TRBJ2-2, with TRBD1 matching over 9 bases. V lost 4 bases to trimming and J lost 2 bases; unmatched junction nucleotides: 8. Looked up from germline, CDR1 is MNHEY and CDR2 is SMNVEV (reference sequence). This CDR3 spans 17 amino acids. The CDR3 loop is CASSSTGTGRNTGELFF. The CDR3, as DNA: TGTGCCAGCAGTTCAACCGGGACAGGGCGCAACACCGGGGAGCTGTTTTTT.

This clone has just a few counts. V gene TRBV18 combines with J gene TRBJ2-2; TRBD1 agrees at 7 bases. The CDR3 length is 16 residues. The trim removed 5 bases at V and 1 base at J, leaving 7 bases unmatched. Germline loops: CDR1 KGHSH, CDR2 LQKENI. The CDR3 nucleotides read TGTGCCAGCTCATACGGGGACAGCCGGAACACCGGGGAGCTGTTTTTT. Protein sequence: CASSYGDSRNTGELFF.

The gene calls are TRBV7-9 and TRBJ2-1, with TRBD2 as a possible D gene (5 bases). This CDR3 spans 17 amino acids. V gave up 2 bases and J gave up 3 bases, with 17 bases separating them. Per germline, CDR1 SEHNR and CDR2 FQNEAQ (reference sequence). The DNA for the CDR3 is TGTGCCAGCAGCTTAAGGGAGATGAGCCCTGGCTACAATGAGCAGTTCTTC. Translating it yields CASSLREMSPGYNEQFF.

The chain combines TRBV5-1 with TRBJ2-5; the D gene is possibly TRBD1 (6 bases). The length of the CDR3 is 16 residues. The germline CDR1 and CDR2 sequences are SGHRS and YFSETQ. V was clipped by 0 bases and J by 4 bases, with 16 bases between them. The CDR3 protein is CASSLGLWGQGETQYF. The DNA for the CDR3 is TGCGCCAGCAGCTTGGGATTGTGGGGACAAGGAGAGACCCAGTACTTC.

V and J are TRBV5-1 and TRBJ2-1, with 15 bases matching TRBD2. Per the germline V gene, CDR1 is SGHRS and CDR2 is YFSETQ. This CDR3 is built from 17 residues. Unmatched junction bases numbered 9, after V lost 3 bases and J lost 8 bases. Here the CDR3 reads CASSSGLAGGFGYEQFF. The DNA for the CDR3 is TGCGCCAGCAGCTCCGGACTAGCGGGAGGGTTTGGGTATGAGCAGTTCTTC.

This chain joins TRBV6-5 and TRBJ2-5, with unresolved D. Deletions cut 0 bases from V and 4 bases from J, with 15 bases between. This CDR3 is built from 16 residues. Germline CDR1 and CDR2: MNHEY and SVGAGI. CDR3 sequence (DNA): TGTGCCAGCAGTTACTCAGGCGGCAAGCCGGGAGAGACCCAGTACTTC. Its translation is CASSYSGGKPGETQYF.

V is TRBV7-2 and J is TRBJ2-3; TRBD2 matches at 9 bases. Germline trimming cut 8 bases from V and 2 bases from J; bases unmatched to any gene: 11. The CDR3 spans 16 residues. Germline V CDR1 and CDR2: SGHTA, FQGNSA. CDR3 nucleotide sequence: TGTGCCAGCCCCCGCCGCGCGGGGGGGATCACAGATACGCAGTATTTT. It translates to CASPRRAGGITDTQYF.

This chain uses TRBV5-1 with TRBJ2-2; TRBD1 is a possible D gene (5 bases). The germline V and J ends were trimmed by 2 bases and 6 bases, with 11 bases remaining between them. The CDR3 loop spans 14 amino acids. Germline V gives CDR1 SGHRS, CDR2 YFSETQ. CDR3 amino acids: CASSFTGSPGELFF. DNA for the CDR3: TGCGCCAGCAGCTTCACAGGTAGCCCCGGGGAGCTGTTTTTT.

V gene TRBV3-1 (or the pseudogene TRBV3-2) combines with J gene TRBJ2-5; the match to TRBD2 covers 15 bases. J gave up 2 bases and V 2 bases, and 12 bases lay outside the gene matches. Germline V lookup: CDR1 LGHDT, CDR2 YNNKEL (reference sequence). This CDR3 spans 20 amino acids. The CDR3 spells CASSQPAVGLAGGWQETQYF. As DNA, the CDR3 is TGTGCCAGCAGCCAACCCGCGGTGGGACTAGCGGGGGGTTGGCAAGAGACCCAGTACTTC.

This chain connects TRBV10-3 to TRBJ2-7; D perhaps matches TRBD2 (6 bases). The V end lost 11 bases, the J end lost 5 bases, and 22 bases lay between the germline ends. The CDR3 is made up of 14 amino acids. CDR1 is ENHRY, CDR2 SYGVKD, per germline. CDR3 nucleotide sequence: TGTGCCGCCTCCGGGGGACTCCCGTTCGACGAGCAGTACTTC. It encodes CAASGGLPFDEQYF.

In DNA, the CDR3 is TGTGCCAGCAGCCTGAGTGACAGATATCAGCCCCAGCATTTT. It encodes CASSLSDRYQPQHF. The gene calls are TRBV5-8 and TRBJ1-5; perhaps TRBD1 as D (5 bases). The ends were cut back, 4 bases at V and 5 bases at J, with 13 bases in the middle. There are 14 residues in the CDR3. Germline V gene lookup returns CDR1 SGHTS and CDR2 YDEGEE.

This clone appeared once. The rearrangement joins TRBV28 to TRBJ1-6; 10 nucleotides match TRBD1. The CDR3 runs 15 residues. Per germline, CDR1 MDHEN and CDR2 SYDVKM. Losses at the gene ends were 5 bases for V and 4 bases for J; bases not matched to a gene: 2. The CDR3 spells CASSPGQGYNSPLHF. The CDR3 bases are TGTGCCAGCAGTCCGGGACAGGGGTATAATTCACCCCTCCACTTT.